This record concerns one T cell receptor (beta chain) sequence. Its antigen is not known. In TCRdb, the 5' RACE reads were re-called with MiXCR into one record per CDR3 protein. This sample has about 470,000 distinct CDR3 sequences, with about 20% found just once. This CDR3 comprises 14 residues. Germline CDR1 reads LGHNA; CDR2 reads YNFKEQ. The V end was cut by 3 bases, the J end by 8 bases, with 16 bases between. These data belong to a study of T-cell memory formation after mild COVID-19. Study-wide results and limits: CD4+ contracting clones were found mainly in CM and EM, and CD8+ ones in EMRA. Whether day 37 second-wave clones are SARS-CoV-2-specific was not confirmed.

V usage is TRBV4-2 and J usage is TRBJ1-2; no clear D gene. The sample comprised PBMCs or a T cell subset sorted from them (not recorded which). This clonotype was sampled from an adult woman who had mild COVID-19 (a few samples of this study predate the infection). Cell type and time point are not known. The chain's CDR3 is CASSHSTPAGGYTF. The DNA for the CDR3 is TGTGCCAGCAGCCATAGTACCCCGGCGGGGGGCTACACCTTC.